The 9 T cell receptor beta chains listed next were all sequenced from one sample in a study of cytomegalovirus exposure and HLA in healthy donors. This PCR relied on a set of 60 Vbeta primers and 13 Jbeta primers. Clones were sequenced by immunoSEQ multiplex PCR, and TCRdb holds only the in-frame ones, with some missing. This repertoire shows about 140,000 clones, 80% found once; its top ten account for 13% to 15%. Source material: PBMCs. These receptors all stem from a woman aged 40 to 55 in good health and CMV-seronegative.

The rearrangement joins TRBV7-2 to TRBJ1-3; D may be TRBD1 (6 bases). V was shortened by 5 bases and J by 0 bases, with 14 bases between the two germline ends. The CDR3 is 16 amino acids. Germline V gene data show CDR1 as SGHTA and CDR2 as FQGNSA. The CDR3 DNA follows: TGTGCCAGCAGCCCGACGACAGGCGTCTCTGGAAACACCATATATTTT. Its translation: CASSPTTGVSGNTIYF.

This clone was observed once. This sequence joins TRBV7-2 and TRBJ2-3; 13 nucleotides agree with TRBD2. The junction had 4 bases not matched to a gene; V was cut back by 3 bases and J by 4 bases. Per the germline V gene, CDR1 is SGHTA and CDR2 is FQGNSA. This CDR3 is 16 amino acids long. CDR3 sequence reads: CASSFTSGRGSDTQYF. The CDR3 region has the DNA TGTGCCAGCAGCTTCACTAGCGGGAGGGGATCAGATACGCAGTATTTT.

The rearrangement joins TRBV5-4 to TRBJ2-1, with D perhaps matching TRBD2 (6 bases). Germline V gene lookup returns CDR1 SGHNT and CDR2 YYREEE (reference sequence). The CDR3 totals 13 residues. Trimming took 4 bases from V and 9 from J, leaving 14 bases between them. The CDR3, as DNA: TGTGCCAGCAGCCCCCCGGGGGTTGTTGAGCAGTTCTTC. Translation gives CASSPPGVVEQFF. The full variable domain, its missing parts supplied by reference TRBV5-4 and TRBJ2-1, is ETGVTQSPTHLIKTRGQQVTLRCSSQSGHNTVSWYQQALGQGPQFIFQYYREEENGRGNFPPRFSGLQFPNYSSELNVNALELDDSALYLCASSPPGVVEQFFGPGTRLTVL.

This chain joins TRBV6-1 and TRBJ1-3, with D tentatively TRBD1 (6 bases). Trimming shortened V by 4 bases and J by 0 bases, and 16 bases separated the two germline ends. Per the germline V gene, CDR1 is MNHNS and CDR2 is SASEGT. The CDR3 runs 17 residues. CDR3 DNA: TGTGCCAGCAGTGCCCCGGGACAAAGAAGCTCTGGAAACACCATATATTTT. Translating it yields CASSAPGQRSSGNTIYF.

Points on this clone: Other DNA sequences of this sample code for an identical CDR3. This chain connects TRBV7-9 to TRBJ2-7; 9 nucleotides align to TRBD1. The CDR3 loop spans 18 amino acids. The V gene end was trimmed by 5 bases and the J gene end by 5 bases; junction bases not matched to a gene: 19. CDR1 is SEHNR and CDR2 is FQNEAQ in the germline V gene (reference sequence). CDR3 bases: TGTGCCAGCAGCGGCCTTTACAGGGGGCTTGAGGTTTTTGACGAGCAGTACTTC. This sequence encodes CASSGLYRGLEVFDEQYF.

The chain has TRBV27 and TRBJ2-7; D perhaps matches TRBD2 (5 bases). The CDR3 has 15 amino acids. The germline V and J ends were trimmed by 0 bases and 6 bases, with 15 bases remaining between them. The germline CDR1 and CDR2 sequences are MNHEY and SMNVEV (reference sequence). In DNA, the CDR3 is TGTGCCAGCAGTTTATCCCGGACTGCGCATAGCGAGCAGTACTTC. This gives the protein CASSLSRTAHSEQYF.

This clone was detected a few times. The chain carries TRBV5-1 and TRBJ2-7; possibly TRBD1 for D (7 bases). The germline V gene encodes CDR1 SGHRS and CDR2 YFSETQ. The CDR3 covers 17 residues. V lost 0 bases to trimming and J lost 1 base, with 17 bases between them. The chain's CDR3 is CASSLGWGDSRSYEQYF. Here the CDR3 DNA reads TGCGCCAGCAGCTTGGGGTGGGGGGACAGCCGTTCCTACGAGCAGTACTTC.

This chain connects TRBV4-2 to TRBJ2-1, with 13 nucleotides matching TRBD2. This CDR3 region has 16 residues. The germline V gene has CDR1 LGHNA and CDR2 YNFKEQ. V shed 2 bases and J 7 bases; nucleotides not matched to a gene: 5. This chain's CDR3 is CASSQSGLAGANEQFF. Written as DNA, the CDR3 is TGTGCCAGCAGCCAATCCGGACTAGCGGGAGCTAATGAGCAGTTCTTC.

This chain links TRBV11-2 with TRBJ2-5; D not resolved. The J call could be wrong; TRBJ2-7 is a better fit for the DNA end. The CDR3 has 13 residues. Germline V gene lookup returns CDR1 SGHAT and CDR2 FQNNGV. In DNA, the CDR3 is TGTGCCAGCAGCTTAGGCTCGGGTTACGAGCAGTACTTC. Amino acid sequence: CASSLGSGYEQYF.